This T cell receptor beta chain comes out of a study of T cell responses to AZD1222 COVID-19 vaccine. This table comes from immunoSEQ multiplex PCR, and its TCRdb copy is limited to in-frame clones, with some not included. The table shows about 110,000 clones, with around nine tenths occurring only once. The germline V gene has CDR1 SNHLY and CDR2 FYNNEI. CDR3 length: 15 residues. Trimming removed 2 bases at V and 3 bases at J, with 14 bases between. This clone was seen only a few times. The sample consisted of peripheral blood, taken on day 0 of AZD1222 vaccination. The TCR originated in an adult in good health. The chain employs TRBV2 and TRBJ2-7; the D is unclear. The DNA for the CDR3 is TGTGCCAGCAGTGAAATGAAAACACCTTACTACGAGCAGTACGTC. It codes for CASSEMKTPYYEQYV.